This T cell receptor (beta chain) originates from a study of CD8+CD57+ T cells in acquired aplastic anemia. Study details: DNA from sorted CD4+ and CD8+ cells averaged about 3.2 ug.

TCR beta VDJ combinations and CDR3 sequences were profiled from genomic DNA. TCRdb reprocessed the reads via MiXCR and lists one record per CDR3 protein. This table has hundreds of thousands of distinct CDR3 sequences, just under 70% appearing once. The CDR3 covers 15 residues. From germline, CDR1 is SGHDT and CDR2 YYEEEE. In the case of this clonotype: The germline gene is not matched at one end of the junction; a read error may be the cause.

This TCR derives from a human donor in good health, serving as a control. The chain links TRBV5-6 to TRBJ2-5; D tentatively reads TRBD1 or TRBD2 (7 bases each). Sequenced sample: sorted CD4+, CD8+, or CD8+CD57+ T cells (not recorded which) from PBMCs. The CDR3 here is CGSGQNYRGGETQYF. The CDR3 nucleotides read TGCGGCAGCGGCCAAAACTACAGGGGAGGGGAGACCCAGTACTTC.